The source of this TCR beta chain is a study of cytomegalovirus exposure and HLA in healthy donors. PCR amplification relied on 60 Vbeta primers (plus 13 Jbeta primers). TCRdb's table, derived via immunoSEQ multiplex PCR, lists solely in-frame clones and lacks some. The repertoire holds around 150,000 clones, 60% to 80% seen once, with approximately 5.1% in the top ten. This CDR3 has 15 amino acids. The germline V gene encodes CDR1 MNHEY and CDR2 SMNVEV (reference sequence). Trimming at V came to 5 bases and at J to 5 bases, leaving 9 bases not matched to a gene. Material for sequencing was PBMCs. The receptor comes from a male donor in good health and CMV-seronegative. This chain uses TRBV27 with TRBJ2-3, with 8 bases fitting TRBD2. CDR3: CASSPGTSSIDTQYF. CDR3 coding DNA: TGTGCCAGCAGTCCCGGGACTAGTAGTATAGATACGCAGTATTTT.